This TCR beta chain came from a study of blood T cell repertoires in COVID-19. As handled by the study authors: From reference gene primer amplification, estimates of nucleated cell counts were derived. The protocol was immunoSEQ multiplex PCR, while the TCRdb copy is restricted to in-frame clones and leaves out a portion. V and J calls and clone size are copied from that table; D and trimming were computed from the DNA. This table holds 55,000 to 75,000 clones, about 82% found once. Trimming stripped 1 base from V and 7 bases from J, with 11 bases between. This CDR3 region has 15 residues. Per germline, CDR1 MGHRA and CDR2 YSYEKL.

This receptor was obtained from a human donor in a cohort sampled during active COVID-19. Sequences were obtained from peripheral blood. J is TRBJ1-6 and V is TRBV4-1; D unresolved. The CDR3 is CASSQVRVGNSPLHF. The CDR3 nucleotides are TGCGCCAGCAGCCAAGTCCGGGTAGGCAATTCACCCCTCCACTTT.